This note documents a single T cell receptor (beta chain) sequence. The CDR3 consists of 14 residues. After removal of 5 bases from V and 4 bases from J, the junction contained 4 bases not matched to a gene. CDR1 and CDR2 (germline): MDHEN, SYDVKM. This sample stems from a study of blood T cell repertoires in COVID-19. The wider study: From T cells, B-cell-depleted T cells, or PBMCs came the material, which was cDNA or gDNA.

Authors' methods: Nucleated cell number was recorded as an estimate derived from reference gene primer amplification. Clones were read by immunoSEQ multiplex PCR, and TCRdb kept only the in-frame ones, dropping some. That table gives V, J and clone size, and the DNA gave D and trimming. The table records tens of thousands of clones, around 86% of them present only once. This receptor was identified in a man between 65 and 85 years old with acute or convalescent COVID-19. Material: peripheral blood. This chain joins TRBV28 and TRBJ2-3, with TRBD1 matching over 9 bases. CDR3 DNA: TGTGCCAGCAGTCCCTGGACAGGGGCAGATACGCAGTATTTT. As protein: CASSPWTGADTQYF.